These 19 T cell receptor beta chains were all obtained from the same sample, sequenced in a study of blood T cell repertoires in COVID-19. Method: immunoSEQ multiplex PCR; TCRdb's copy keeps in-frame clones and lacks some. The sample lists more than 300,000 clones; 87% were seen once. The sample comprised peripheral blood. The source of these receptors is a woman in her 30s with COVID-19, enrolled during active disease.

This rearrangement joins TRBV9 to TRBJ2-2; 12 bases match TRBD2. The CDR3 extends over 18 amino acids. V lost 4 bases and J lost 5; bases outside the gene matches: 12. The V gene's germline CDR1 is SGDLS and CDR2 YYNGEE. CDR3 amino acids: CASSISTSGGYETGELFF. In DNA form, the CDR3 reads TGTGCCAGCAGCATATCAACTAGCGGGGGGTACGAGACCGGGGAGCTGTTTTTT.

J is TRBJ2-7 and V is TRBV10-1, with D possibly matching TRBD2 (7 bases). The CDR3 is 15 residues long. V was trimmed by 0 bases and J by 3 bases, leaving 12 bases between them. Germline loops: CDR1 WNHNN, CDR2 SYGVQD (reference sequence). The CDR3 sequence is CASSESAGEGYEQYF. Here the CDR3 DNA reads TGCGCCAGCAGTGAGTCGGCAGGGGAGGGCTACGAGCAGTACTTC.

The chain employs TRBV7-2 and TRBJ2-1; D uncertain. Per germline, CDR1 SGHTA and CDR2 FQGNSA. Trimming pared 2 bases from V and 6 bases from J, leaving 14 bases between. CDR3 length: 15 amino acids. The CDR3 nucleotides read TGTGCCAGCAGCTTACGAGGTCGTCCTTTCAATGAGCAGTTCTTC. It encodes CASSLRGRPFNEQFF.

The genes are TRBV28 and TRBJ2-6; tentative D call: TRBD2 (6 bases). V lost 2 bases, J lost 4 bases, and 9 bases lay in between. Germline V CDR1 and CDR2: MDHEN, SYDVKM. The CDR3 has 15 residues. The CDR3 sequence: CASSLSAGGANVLTF. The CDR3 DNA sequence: TGTGCCAGCAGTTTAAGTGCGGGGGGGGCCAACGTCCTGACTTTC.

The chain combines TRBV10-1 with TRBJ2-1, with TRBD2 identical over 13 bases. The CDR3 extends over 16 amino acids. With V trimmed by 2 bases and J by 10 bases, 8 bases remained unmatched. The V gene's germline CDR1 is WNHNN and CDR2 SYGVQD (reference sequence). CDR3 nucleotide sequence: TGCGCCAGCAGTGAGGTTCCGGGACTAGCGGGACACGAGCAGTTCTTC. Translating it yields CASSEVPGLAGHEQFF.

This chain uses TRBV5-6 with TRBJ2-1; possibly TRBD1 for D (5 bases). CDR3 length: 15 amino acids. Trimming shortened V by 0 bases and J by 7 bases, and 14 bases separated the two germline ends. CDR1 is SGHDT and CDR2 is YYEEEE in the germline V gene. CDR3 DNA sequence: TGTGCCAGCAGCTTGGCATGGGGCGTCGGGAATGAGCAGTTCTTC. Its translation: CASSLAWGVGNEQFF.

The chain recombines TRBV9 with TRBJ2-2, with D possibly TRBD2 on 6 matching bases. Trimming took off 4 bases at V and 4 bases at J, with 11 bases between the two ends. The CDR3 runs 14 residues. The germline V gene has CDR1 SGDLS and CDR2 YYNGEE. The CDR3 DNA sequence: TGTGCCAGCAGCATTAGCGGTCCCACCGGGGAGCTGTTTTTT. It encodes CASSISGPTGELFF.

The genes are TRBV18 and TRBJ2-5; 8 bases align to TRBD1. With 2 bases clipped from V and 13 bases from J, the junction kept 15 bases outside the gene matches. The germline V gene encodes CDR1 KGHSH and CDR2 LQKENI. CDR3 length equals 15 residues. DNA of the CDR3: TGTGCCAGCTCACCAGCCTCCGGGACAGGACCGGAGGGGTACTTC. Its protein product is CASSPASGTGPEGYF. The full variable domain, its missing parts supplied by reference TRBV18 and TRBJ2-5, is NAGVMQNPRHLVRRRGQEARLRCSPMKGHSHVYWYRQLPEEGLKFMVYLQKENIIDESGMPKERFSAEFPKEGPSILRIQQVVRGDSAAYFCASSPASGTGPEGYFGPGTRLLVL.

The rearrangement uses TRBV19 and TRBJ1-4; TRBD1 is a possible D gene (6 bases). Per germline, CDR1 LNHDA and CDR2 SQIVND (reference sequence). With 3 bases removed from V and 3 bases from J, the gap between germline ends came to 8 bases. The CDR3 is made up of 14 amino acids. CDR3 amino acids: CASSMTGPNEKLFF. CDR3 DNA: TGTGCCAGTAGTATGACAGGACCTAATGAAAAACTGTTTTTT.

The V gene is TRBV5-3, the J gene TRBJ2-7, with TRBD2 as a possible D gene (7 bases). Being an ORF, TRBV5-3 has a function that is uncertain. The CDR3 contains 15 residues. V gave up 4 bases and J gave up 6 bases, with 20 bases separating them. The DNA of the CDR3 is TGTGCCAGAAGCAGATGGGGGGGCCCAGTTTGCGAGCAGTACTTC. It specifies CARSRWGGPVCEQYF.

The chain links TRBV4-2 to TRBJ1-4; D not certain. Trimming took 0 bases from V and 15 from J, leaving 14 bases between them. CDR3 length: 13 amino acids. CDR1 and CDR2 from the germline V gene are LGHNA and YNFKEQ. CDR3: CASSQDRGRRVFF. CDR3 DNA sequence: TGTGCCAGCAGCCAAGATCGGGGTCGAAGGGTGTTTTTT.

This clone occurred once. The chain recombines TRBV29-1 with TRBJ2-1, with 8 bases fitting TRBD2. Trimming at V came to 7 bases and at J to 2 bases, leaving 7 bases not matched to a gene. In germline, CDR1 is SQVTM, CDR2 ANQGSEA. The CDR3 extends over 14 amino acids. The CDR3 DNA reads TGCAGCGAAACCTCGGGACTAGCCTACAATGAGCAGTTCTTC. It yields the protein CSETSGLAYNEQFF.

The CDR3 region has the DNA TGTGCCAGCAGCCAAGTCCAGGGACTGAACACCGGGGAGCTGTTTTTT. It yields the protein CASSQVQGLNTGELFF. This sequence joins TRBV14 and TRBJ2-2, with D maybe TRBD2 (6 bases). The V end was cut by 1 base, the J end by 1 base, with 10 bases between. This CDR3 comprises 16 residues. Germline-derived CDR1 and CDR2 are SGHDN and FVKESK.

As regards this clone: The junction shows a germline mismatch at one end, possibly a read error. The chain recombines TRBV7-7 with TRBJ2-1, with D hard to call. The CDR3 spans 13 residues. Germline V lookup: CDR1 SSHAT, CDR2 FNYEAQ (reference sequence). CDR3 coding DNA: TGTGCTAGCAGCTTAGAGTCCGGGAATGAGCAGTTCTTC. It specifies CASSLESGNEQFF.

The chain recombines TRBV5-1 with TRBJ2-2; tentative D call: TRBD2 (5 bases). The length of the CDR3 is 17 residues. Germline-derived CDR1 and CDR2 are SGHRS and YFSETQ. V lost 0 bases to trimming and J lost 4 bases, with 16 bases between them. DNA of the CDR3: TGCGCCAGCAGCTTGGGACGGGATTTGCATAGCACCGGGGAGCTGTTTTTT. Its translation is CASSLGRDLHSTGELFF.

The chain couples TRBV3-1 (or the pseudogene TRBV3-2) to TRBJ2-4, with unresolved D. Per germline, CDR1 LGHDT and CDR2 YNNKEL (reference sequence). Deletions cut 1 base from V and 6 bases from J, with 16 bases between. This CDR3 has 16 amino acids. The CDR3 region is CASSQGLNPMRNIQYF. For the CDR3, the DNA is TGTGCCAGCAGCCAAGGACTTAATCCGATGAGAAACATTCAGTACTTC.

The CDR3: CASLRDRLYEQYF. CDR3 DNA sequence: TGTGCCAGCCTCCGGGACAGACTCTACGAGCAGTACTTC. The chain has TRBV9 and TRBJ2-7, with TRBD1 matching over 7 bases. CDR1 is SGDLS and CDR2 is YYNGEE in the germline V gene. CDR3 size: 13 residues. The V segment lost 7 bases and the J segment 3 bases; nucleotides outside the gene matches: 7.

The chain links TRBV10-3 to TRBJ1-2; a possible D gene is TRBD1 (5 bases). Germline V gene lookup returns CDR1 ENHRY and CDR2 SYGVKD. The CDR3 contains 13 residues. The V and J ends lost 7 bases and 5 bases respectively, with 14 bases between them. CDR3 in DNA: TGTGCCATCACCCCAGAGGACAAATATGGCTACACCTTC. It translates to CAITPEDKYGYTF.

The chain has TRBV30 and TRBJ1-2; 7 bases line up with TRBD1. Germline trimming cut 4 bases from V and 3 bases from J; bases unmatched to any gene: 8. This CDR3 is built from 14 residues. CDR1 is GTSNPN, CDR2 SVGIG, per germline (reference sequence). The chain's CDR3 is CAWTPWGTDYGYTF. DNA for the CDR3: TGTGCCTGGACCCCATGGGGGACAGACTATGGCTACACCTTC.